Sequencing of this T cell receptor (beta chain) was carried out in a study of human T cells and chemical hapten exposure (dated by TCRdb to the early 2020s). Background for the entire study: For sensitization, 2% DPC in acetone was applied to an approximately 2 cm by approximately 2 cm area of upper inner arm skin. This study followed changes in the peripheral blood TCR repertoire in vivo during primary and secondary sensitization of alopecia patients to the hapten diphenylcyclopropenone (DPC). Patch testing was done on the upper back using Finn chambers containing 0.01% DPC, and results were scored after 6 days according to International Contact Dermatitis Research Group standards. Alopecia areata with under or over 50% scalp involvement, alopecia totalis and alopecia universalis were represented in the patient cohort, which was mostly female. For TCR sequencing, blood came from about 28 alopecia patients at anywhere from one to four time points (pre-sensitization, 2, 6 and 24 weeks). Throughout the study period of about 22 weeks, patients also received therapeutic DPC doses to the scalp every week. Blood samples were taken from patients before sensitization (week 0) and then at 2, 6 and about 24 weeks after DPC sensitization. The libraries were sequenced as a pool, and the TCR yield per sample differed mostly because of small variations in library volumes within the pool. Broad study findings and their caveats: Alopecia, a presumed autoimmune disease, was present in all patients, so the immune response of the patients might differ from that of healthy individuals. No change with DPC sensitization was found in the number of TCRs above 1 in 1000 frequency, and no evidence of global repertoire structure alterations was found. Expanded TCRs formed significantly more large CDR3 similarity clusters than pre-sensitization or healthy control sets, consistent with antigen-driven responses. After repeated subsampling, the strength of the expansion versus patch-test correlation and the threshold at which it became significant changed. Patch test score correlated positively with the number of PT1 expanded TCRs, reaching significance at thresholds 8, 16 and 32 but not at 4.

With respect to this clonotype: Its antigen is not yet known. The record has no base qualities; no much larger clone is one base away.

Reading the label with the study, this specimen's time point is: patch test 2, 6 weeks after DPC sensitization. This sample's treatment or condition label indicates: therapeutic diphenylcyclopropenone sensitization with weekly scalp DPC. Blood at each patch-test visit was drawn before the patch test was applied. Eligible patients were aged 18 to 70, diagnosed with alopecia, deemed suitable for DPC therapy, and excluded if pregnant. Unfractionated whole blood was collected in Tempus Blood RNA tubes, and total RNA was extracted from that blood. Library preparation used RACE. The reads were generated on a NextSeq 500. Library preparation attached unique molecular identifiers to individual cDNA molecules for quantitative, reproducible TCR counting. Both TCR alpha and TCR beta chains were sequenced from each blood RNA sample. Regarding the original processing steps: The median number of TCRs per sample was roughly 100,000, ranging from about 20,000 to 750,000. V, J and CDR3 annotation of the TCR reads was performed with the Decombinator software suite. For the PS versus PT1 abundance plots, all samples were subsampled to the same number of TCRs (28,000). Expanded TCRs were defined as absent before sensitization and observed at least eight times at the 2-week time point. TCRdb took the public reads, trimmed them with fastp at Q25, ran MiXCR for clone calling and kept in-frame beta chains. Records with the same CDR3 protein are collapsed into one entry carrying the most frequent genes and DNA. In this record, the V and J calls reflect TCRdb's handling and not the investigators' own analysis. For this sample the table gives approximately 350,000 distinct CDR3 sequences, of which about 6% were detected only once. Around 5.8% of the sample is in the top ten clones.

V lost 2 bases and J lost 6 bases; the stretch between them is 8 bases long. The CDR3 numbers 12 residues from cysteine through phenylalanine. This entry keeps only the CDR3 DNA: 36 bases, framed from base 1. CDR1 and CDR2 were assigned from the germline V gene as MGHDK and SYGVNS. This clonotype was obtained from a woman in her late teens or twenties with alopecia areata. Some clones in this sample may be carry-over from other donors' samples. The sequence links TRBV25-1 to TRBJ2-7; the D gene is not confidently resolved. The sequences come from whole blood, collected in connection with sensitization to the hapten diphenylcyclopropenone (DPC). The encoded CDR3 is CASSEPPGEQYF. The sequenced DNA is TGTGCCAGCAGTGAACCCCCGGGCGAGCAGTACTTC.